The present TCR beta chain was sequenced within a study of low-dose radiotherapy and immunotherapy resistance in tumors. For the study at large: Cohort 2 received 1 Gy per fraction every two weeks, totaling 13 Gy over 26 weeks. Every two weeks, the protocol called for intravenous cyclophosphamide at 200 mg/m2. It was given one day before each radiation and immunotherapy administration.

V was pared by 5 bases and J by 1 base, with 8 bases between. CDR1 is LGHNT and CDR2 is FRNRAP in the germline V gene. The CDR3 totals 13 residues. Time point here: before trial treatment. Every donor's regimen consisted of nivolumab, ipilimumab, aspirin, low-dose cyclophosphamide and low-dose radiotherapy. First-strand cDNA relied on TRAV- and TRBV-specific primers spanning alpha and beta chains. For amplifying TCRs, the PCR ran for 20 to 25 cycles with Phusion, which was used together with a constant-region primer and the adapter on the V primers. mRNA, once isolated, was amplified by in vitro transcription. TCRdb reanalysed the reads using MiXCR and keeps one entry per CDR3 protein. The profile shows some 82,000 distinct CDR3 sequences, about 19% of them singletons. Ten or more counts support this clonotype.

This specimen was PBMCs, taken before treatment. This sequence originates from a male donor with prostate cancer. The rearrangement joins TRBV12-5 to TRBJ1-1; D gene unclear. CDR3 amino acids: CASGRSGNTEAFF. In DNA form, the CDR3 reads TGTGCTAGTGGTCGGTCGGGGAACACTGAAGCTTTCTTT.